The 14 T cell receptor beta chains reported below all come from one sample, sequenced in a study of blood T cell repertoires in COVID-19. Data came from immunoSEQ multiplex PCR; TCRdb stores just in-frame clones and leaves some out. The sample consists of roughly 35,000 clones, around 84% of them appearing once. The sample was peripheral blood. The receptors stem from a man of 80 years or more with acute or convalescent COVID-19.

The chain employs TRBV5-4 and TRBJ2-3, with D unclear. Trimming pared 4 bases from V and 4 bases from J, leaving 10 bases between. CDR1 and CDR2 (germline): SGHNT, YYREEE (reference sequence). The length of the CDR3 is 13 residues. CDR3 protein: CASSLPGPDTQYF. The CDR3 DNA is TGTGCCAGCAGCCTCCCGGGTCCAGATACGCAGTATTTT.

In DNA form, the CDR3 reads TGTGCCAGCAGCTTAGGGAGGGCCAAAAACATTCAGTACTTC. This codes for CASSLGRAKNIQYF. The V call is TRBV7-2, the J call TRBJ2-4; perhaps TRBD2 as D (5 bases). This CDR3 contains 14 residues. V lost 1 base and J lost 1, with 5 bases in between. From germline, CDR1 is SGHTA and CDR2 FQGNSA. Using reference TRBV7-2 and TRBJ2-4 for the parts outside the CDR3, the full variable domain is GAGVSQSPSNKVTEKGKDVELRCDPISGHTALYWYRQSLGQGLEFLIYFQGNSAPDKSGLPSDRFSAERTGGSVSTLTIQRTQQEDSAVYLCASSLGRAKNIQYFGAGTRLSVL.

The chain is built from TRBV28 and TRBJ1-2, with 12 bases matching TRBD1. Trimming took 9 bases from V and 4 from J; bases not matched to a gene: 15. Germline CDR1 and CDR2: MDHEN and SYDVKM. This CDR3 has 17 amino acids. Here the CDR3 DNA reads TGTGCCAGTTTAGCCGTGGGGGACAGGGGGCGCGGCTATGGCTACACCTTC. Residues: CASLAVGDRGRGYGYTF.

In DNA, the CDR3 is TGTGCTAGCCGGGAAGGGGGCCAAAACATTCAGTACTTC. Amino acids: CASREGGQNIQYF. The chain recombines TRBV12-5 with TRBJ2-4; 7 bases match TRBD1. Germline CDR1 and CDR2: LGHNT and FRNRAP. The CDR3 runs to 13 residues. The J segment lost 5 bases and the V segment lost 9 bases, leaving 7 bases of the junction unmatched.

The DNA of the CDR3 is TGCGCCAGCAGGAGACAGGGCGACACAGATACGCAGTATTTT. This encodes CASRRQGDTDTQYF. The V call is TRBV5-1, the J call TRBJ2-3, with 7 bases lining up with TRBD1. Trimming cost V 5 bases and J 2 bases; bases outside gene matches: 5. CDR3 length: 14 amino acids. Looked up from germline, CDR1 is SGHRS and CDR2 is YFSETQ. Full variable domain (missing parts from reference TRBV5-1 and TRBJ2-3): KAGVTQTPRYLIKTRGQQVTLSCSPISGHRSVSWYQQTPGQGLQFLFEYFSETQRNKGNFPGRFSGRQFSNSRSEMNVSTLELGDSALYLCASRRQGDTDTQYFGPGTRLTVL.

This clone was observed a few times. The chain links TRBV5-4 to TRBJ1-2; tentatively, D is TRBD1 (6 bases). Germline CDR1 and CDR2: SGHNT and YYREEE (reference sequence). This CDR3 is built from 16 residues. Trimming removed 4 bases at V and 3 bases at J, with 19 bases between. CDR3 in amino acids: CASSRGGRALHYGYTF. CDR3 DNA: TGTGCCAGCAGCCGAGGGGGTAGGGCACTTCACTATGGCTACACCTTC.

This clone was found a few times. The chain has TRBV18 and TRBJ2-7; a possible D gene is TRBD2 (5 bases). The germline CDR1 and CDR2 sequences are KGHSH and LQKENI. With 6 bases removed from V and 4 bases from J, the gap between germline ends came to 10 bases. This CDR3 contains 12 residues. The CDR3 nucleotides are TGTGCCAGCTCCGGAGGTGCGTACGAGCAGTACTTC. This translates into CASSGGAYEQYF. The full variable domain, with the rest looked up from reference TRBV18 and TRBJ2-7, is NAGVMQNPRHLVRRRGQEARLRCSPMKGHSHVYWYRQLPEEGLKFMVYLQKENIIDESGMPKERFSAEFPKEGPSILRIQQVVRGDSAAYFCASSGGAYEQYFGPGTRLTVT.

The J gene is TRBJ2-7, the V gene TRBV28, with a tentative D call TRBD1 (6 bases). Germline CDR1 is MDHEN and CDR2 is SYDVKM. Trimming removed 5 bases at V and 3 bases at J, with 17 bases between. The CDR3 spans 15 residues. The CDR3 bases are TGTGCCAGCAGTCCGCCAGGGGACATCAACTACGAGCAGTACTTC. This codes for CASSPPGDINYEQYF. The complete variable domain, with remaining parts taken from reference TRBV28 and TRBJ2-7, reads DVKVTQSSRYLVKRTGEKVFLECVQDMDHENMFWYRQDPGLGLRLIYFSYDVKMKEKGDIPEGYSVSREKKERFSLILESASTNQTSMYLCASSPPGDINYEQYFGPGTRLTVT.

V usage is TRBV7-3 and J usage is TRBJ2-7; 13 nucleotides agree with TRBD2. Germline trimming cut 3 bases from V and 6 bases from J; bases unmatched to any gene: 5. This CDR3 comprises 15 residues. Germline CDR1 reads SGHTA; CDR2 reads FQGTGA. Written as DNA, the CDR3 is TGTGCCAGCAGCTTCTCAGGACTAGCGGGGGTCGAGCAGTACTTC. Amino acid sequence: CASSFSGLAGVEQYF.

The genes are TRBV6-4 and TRBJ2-3; 7 positions match TRBD2. The ends lost 4 bases at V and 1 base at J; junction bases unmatched: 5. From germline, CDR1 is MRHNA and CDR2 SNTAGT. This CDR3 is built from 15 residues. The CDR3, as DNA: TGTGCCAGCAGTGTTAGGCTAGCGGGCACAGATACGCAGTATTTT. Its translation is CASSVRLAGTDTQYF.

This chain connects TRBV18 to TRBJ2-1; D may be TRBD1 (5 bases). From germline, CDR1 is KGHSH and CDR2 LQKENI. The CDR3 runs to 13 residues. The germline V and J ends were trimmed by 2 bases and 8 bases, with 10 bases remaining between them. The CDR3 spells CASSPGQGYEQFF. The CDR3 region has the DNA TGTGCCAGCTCACCAGGGCAGGGTTATGAGCAGTTCTTC.

The gene calls are TRBV7-2 and TRBJ2-3; D unresolved. Germline loops: CDR1 SGHTA, CDR2 FQGNSA. V was clipped by 5 bases and J by 0 bases, with 9 bases between them. CDR3 length: 14 amino acids. CDR3: CASSLLWSTDTQYF. The CDR3 DNA sequence: TGTGCCAGCAGCCTACTCTGGAGCACAGATACGCAGTATTTT.

The chain employs TRBV5-1 and TRBJ2-3; D is perhaps TRBD2 (5 bases). CDR1 and CDR2 (germline): SGHRS, YFSETQ. The CDR3 is made up of 13 amino acids. Between the trimmed V and J ends, which lost 4 bases and 8 bases, there was a span of 14 bases. CDR3 in amino acids: CASSPSGEGTQYF. In DNA, the CDR3 is TGCGCCAGCAGCCCTTCAGGTGAGGGTACGCAGTATTTT.

The CDR3: CASSIDRGGEAFF. The CDR3 nucleotides are TGTGCCAGTAGTATAGATCGGGGGGGTGAAGCTTTCTTT. The chain joins TRBV19 to TRBJ1-1, with TRBD1 as a possible D gene (5 bases). CDR3 length equals 13 residues. CDR1 and CDR2 from the germline V gene are LNHDA and SQIVND (reference sequence). With 0 bases removed from V and 7 bases from J, the gap between germline ends came to 9 bases.